The 21 T cell receptor beta chains below were found in one sample sequenced in a study of T cell repertoires in cytomegalovirus infection. TCRdb passed the reads through MiXCR, listing each CDR3 protein once. The table shows 150,000 or so distinct CDR3 sequences, with 20% to 30% occurring only once. Sequences were obtained from PBMCs. The receptors stem from a human donor in good health (CMV status not recorded). Some clones in this sample may be carry-over from other donors' samples.

This clonotype appeared a few times. This chain joins TRBV12-3 or TRBV12-4 and TRBJ1-2; 9 positions match TRBD1. V shed 2 bases, J shed 4 bases, and the junction held 11 bases outside the gene matches. The CDR3 consists of 17 residues. The CDR3 bases are TGTGCCAGCAGTTTAATTAGTTTGGGGACAGGGCGCTATGGCTACACCTTC. Protein sequence: CASSLISLGTGRYGYTF.

The rearrangement joins TRBV20-1 to TRBJ2-1, with 9 bases that match TRBD2. CDR1 is DFQATT and CDR2 is SNEGSKA in the germline V gene (reference sequence). Trimming at V came to 0 bases and at J to 4 bases, leaving 13 bases not matched to a gene. The CDR3 has 18 residues. The CDR3 nucleotides read TGCAGTGCTAGAGATGAAGCTTTTACTAGCGGGTCTTACAATGAGCAGTTCTTC. Translation gives CSARDEAFTSGSYNEQFF.

In this sample, this clonotype turned up a few times. The chain combines TRBV10-3 with TRBJ2-1; either TRBD1 or TRBD2 may fit D (5 bases each). The CDR3 extends over 15 amino acids. V gave up 7 bases and J gave up 0 bases, with 13 bases separating them. The germline V gene has CDR1 ENHRY and CDR2 SYGVKD. The CDR3 loop is CAITGARGSYNEQFF. CDR3 nucleotide sequence: TGTGCCATCACCGGGGCTAGGGGCTCCTACAATGAGCAGTTCTTC.

This clonotype qualifies as medium-sized. The chain has TRBV5-8 and TRBJ2-4, with TRBD1 matching over 7 bases. Germline CDR1 SGHTS, CDR2 YDEGEE. The length of the CDR3 is 16 residues. V gave up 5 bases and J gave up 0 bases; unmatched junction bases: 8. The CDR3 region has the DNA TGTGCCAGCAGTTGGGACAGCCCACTAGCCAAAAACATTCAGTACTTC. Its translation is CASSWDSPLAKNIQYF.

This clonotype was detected only a few times. The rearrangement links TRBV6-2 or TRBV6-3 to TRBJ1-6; 9 positions agree with TRBD1. Germline lookup yields CDR1 MNHEY and CDR2 SVGEGT. Trimming took 10 bases from V and 13 from J; bases not matched to a gene: 11. The CDR3 contains 13 residues. The CDR3 sequence: CATLGTGKRPLHF. For the CDR3, the DNA is TGTGCCACCCTCGGGACAGGGAAGAGGCCCCTCCACTTT.

V usage is TRBV19 and J usage is TRBJ2-4; the D gene is possibly TRBD1 (5 bases). Per germline, CDR1 LNHDA and CDR2 SQIVND (reference sequence). The CDR3 is 19 amino acids. V was cut by 7 bases and J by 0 bases, with 25 bases left in between. The chain's CDR3 is CASTVQGKGKPIAKNIQYF. In DNA form, the CDR3 reads TGTGCCAGTACAGTGCAGGGAAAGGGTAAGCCGATAGCCAAAAACATTCAGTACTTC. The complete variable domain, with remaining parts taken from reference TRBV19 and TRBJ2-4, reads DGGITQSPKYLFRKEGQNVTLSCEQNLNHDAMYWYRQDPGQGLRLIYYSQIVNDFQKGDIAEGYSVSREKKESFPLTVTSAQKNPTAFYLCASTVQGKGKPIAKNIQYFGAGTRLSVL.

The genes are TRBV15 and TRBJ1-5; D not certain. This CDR3 contains 18 residues. V gave up 4 bases and J gave up 0 bases, with 19 bases separating them. Germline CDR1 is LNHNV and CDR2 is YYDKDF (reference sequence). The CDR3 is CATSTPSGRRYSNQPQHF. CDR3 nucleotide sequence: TGTGCCACCAGCACACCGTCGGGCAGAAGATATAGCAATCAGCCCCAGCATTTT. The whole variable domain, remainder taken from reference TRBV15 and TRBJ1-5, is DAMVIQNPRYQVTQFGKPVTLSCSQTLNHNVMYWYQQKSSQAPKLLFHYYDKDFNNEADTPDNFQSRRPNTSFCFLDIRSPGLGDTAMYLCATSTPSGRRYSNQPQHFGDGTRLSIL.

This chain links TRBV6-2 or TRBV6-3 with TRBJ2-3, with 7 positions matching TRBD2. This CDR3 region has 13 residues. Germline CDR1 and CDR2: MNHEY and SVGEGT. Trimming took 10 bases from V and 8 from J; bases not matched to a gene: 12. CDR3 protein: CATMLAASGTQYF. DNA of the CDR3: TGTGCCACCATGCTAGCGGCCTCCGGTACGCAGTATTTT.

Here the CDR3 reads CASSLRVGENEQFF. The CDR3 region has the DNA TGTGCCAGCAGCTTAAGGGTAGGAGAGAATGAGCAGTTCTTC. The gene calls are TRBV11-3 and TRBJ2-1; no clear D. CDR3 length equals 14 residues. V was cut by 2 bases and J by 7 bases, with 12 bases left in between. Germline CDR1 and CDR2: SGHNT and YENEEA.

A single count supports this clonotype. The V and J genes are TRBV2 and TRBJ1-1, with D maybe TRBD1 (5 bases). The CDR3 runs to 14 residues. In germline, CDR1 is SNHLY, CDR2 FYNNEI. V was cut by 7 bases and J by 5 bases, with 17 bases left in between. The CDR3: CASKGRVPGTEAFF. As DNA, the CDR3 is TGTGCCAGCAAGGGACGGGTCCCAGGGACTGAAGCTTTCTTT.

V is TRBV7-2 and J is TRBJ1-2, with D uncertain. Trimming pared 4 bases from V and 7 bases from J, leaving 16 bases between. The CDR3 runs to 14 residues. Germline V gene lookup returns CDR1 SGHTA and CDR2 FQGNSA. CDR3 residues: CASSSGEGGFGYTF. As DNA, the CDR3 is TGTGCCAGCAGCTCCGGAGAGGGCGGATTTGGCTACACCTTC.

This chain connects TRBV7-9 to TRBJ1-1; no clear D gene. The CDR3 has 11 amino acids. Germline CDR1 reads SEHNR; CDR2 reads FQNEAQ (reference sequence). Trimming took 7 bases from V and 4 from J, leaving 7 bases between them. The CDR3, as DNA: TGTGCCAGCAACCCGACCACTGAAGCTTTCTTT. Residues: CASNPTTEAFF.

The sample holds many counts of this clonotype. V gene TRBV28 combines with J gene TRBJ2-7; 8 nucleotides line up with TRBD1. The CDR3 spans 16 residues. Per germline, CDR1 MDHEN and CDR2 SYDVKM. V shed 5 bases, J shed 2 bases, and the junction held 11 bases outside the gene matches. The CDR3 sequence is CASSQFLRDRTYEQYF. CDR3 DNA sequence: TGTGCCAGCAGTCAATTCCTCCGGGACAGGACCTACGAGCAGTACTTC.

This clonotype showed up just a few times. The V gene is TRBV7-9, the J gene TRBJ2-7; TRBD2 aligns across 8 bases. The germline gives CDR1 SEHNR, CDR2 FQNEAQ (reference sequence). V was pared by 4 bases and J by 6 bases, with 8 bases of the junction left unmatched. This CDR3 region has 14 residues. The CDR3 protein is CASSYSGLAVEQYF. As DNA, the CDR3 is TGTGCCAGCAGCTATAGTGGACTAGCAGTCGAGCAGTACTTC.

The genes are TRBV7-9 and TRBJ1-1; D uncertain. Trimming shortened V by 3 bases and J by 1 base, and 9 bases separated the two germline ends. CDR1 and CDR2 (germline): SEHNR, FQNEAQ (reference sequence). The CDR3 totals 14 residues. The CDR3 loop is CASSFEGRNTEAFF. Written as DNA, the CDR3 is TGTGCCAGCAGCTTTGAGGGCAGGAACACTGAAGCTTTCTTT.

This clonotype was seen more than once but under ten times. The chain links TRBV10-3 to TRBJ1-2; 11 bases match TRBD1. The CDR3 has 15 residues. Germline V gene data show CDR1 as ENHRY and CDR2 as SYGVKD. V shed 7 bases and J 4 bases; nucleotides not matched to a gene: 8. CDR3 sequence reads: CAITTKGQGVYGYTF. The CDR3 coding sequence is TGTGCCATCACTACTAAGGGACAGGGGGTCTATGGCTACACCTTC.

CDR3 DNA: TGCGCCAGCAGCCCGCAGACAGCGGTGAATGAAAAACTGTTTTTT. It yields the protein CASSPQTAVNEKLFF. The chain joins TRBV5-1 to TRBJ1-4; D may be TRBD1 (5 bases). There are 15 residues in the CDR3. The V gene's germline CDR1 is SGHRS and CDR2 YFSETQ. Trimming cost V 4 bases and J 5 bases, with 15 bases left between them.

This clonotype was seen many times. V usage is TRBV7-2 and J usage is TRBJ1-5, with TRBD1 matching over 7 bases. This CDR3 contains 16 residues. V trimming: 1 base; J trimming: 6 bases; junction bases outside the gene matches: 9. In germline, CDR1 is SGHTA, CDR2 FQGNSA. The CDR3 loop is CASSLGPGGVVQPQHF. The DNA for the CDR3 is TGTGCCAGCAGCTTAGGGCCAGGGGGGGTGGTTCAGCCCCAGCATTTT.

This clonotype was found many times. The rearrangement uses TRBV19 and TRBJ2-6, with TRBD1 matching over 10 bases. This CDR3 is 16 amino acids long. The V segment lost 9 bases and the J segment 2 bases; nucleotides outside the gene matches: 7. Per germline, CDR1 LNHDA and CDR2 SQIVND (reference sequence). CDR3 DNA sequence: TGTGCCAGCACCGGACAGGGGGAGGCTGGGGCCAACGTCCTGACTTTC. Translating gives CASTGQGEAGANVLTF. The full variable domain, completed using reference TRBV19 and TRBJ2-6, is DGGITQSPKYLFRKEGQNVTLSCEQNLNHDAMYWYRQDPGQGLRLIYYSQIVNDFQKGDIAEGYSVSREKKESFPLTVTSAQKNPTAFYLCASTGQGEAGANVLTFGAGSRLTVL.

This clonotype was observed many times. The V and J genes are TRBV7-9 and TRBJ1-4, with 7 positions matching TRBD1. The junction had 8 bases not matched to a gene; V was cut back by 5 bases and J by 8 bases. This CDR3 has 14 amino acids. Germline-derived CDR1 and CDR2 are SEHNR and FQNEAQ (reference sequence). Written as DNA, the CDR3 is TGTGCCAGCAGCGGATCTGACAGGGCCGAAAAACTGTTTTTT. Translated: CASSGSDRAEKLFF.

The chain is built from TRBV6-2 or TRBV6-3 and TRBJ1-1; no clear D gene. This CDR3 has 14 amino acids. V was shortened by 0 bases and J by 5 bases, with 10 bases between the two germline ends. Germline V CDR1 and CDR2: MNHEY, SVGEGT. CDR3 region: CASSYSSGRTEAFF. The CDR3 DNA reads as TGTGCCAGCAGTTACTCTTCCGGTAGAACTGAAGCTTTCTTT.